This T cell receptor beta chain comes out of a study of blood T cell repertoires in COVID-19. Per the study methods: The assay estimated nucleated cells by amplifying reference gene primers. Repertoires were generated with immunoSEQ multiplex PCR, while TCRdb's copy carries only in-frame clones and drops some. That table gives V, J and clone size, and the DNA gave D and trimming. Among about 220,000 clones listed, approximately 83% were seen once. CDR1 and CDR2 (germline): SGHDT, YYEEEE. The CDR3 is made up of 14 amino acids. Trimming cost V 1 base and J 10 bases; bases outside gene matches: 10. The genes are TRBV5-6 and TRBJ1-2; 7 bases map to TRBD1. This receptor was taken from a woman in her sixties or seventies who had recovered from COVID-19. Sample: PBMCs or T cells enriched from blood (not recorded which). CDR3 DNA: TGTGCCAGCAGCTTGAGTGGCCGTCAGGGGGACTACACCTTC. Amino acid sequence: CASSLSGRQGDYTF.